Included here is one TCR beta chain sequence, with context. These data originate in a study of blood T cell repertoires in COVID-19. The assay was immunoSEQ multiplex PCR, and TCRdb's table has in-frame clones only and misses some. Of over 200,000 clones listed, roughly four fifths are singletons. The source of this sequence is a woman in her thirties or forties with active or convalescent COVID-19. Sequenced input: peripheral blood.

The CDR3 spells CASSTDREETQYF. DNA for the CDR3: TGTGCCAGTAGCACGGACAGGGAAGAGACCCAGTACTTC. J is TRBJ2-5 and V is TRBV19; 8 bases line up with TRBD1. Germline CDR1 reads LNHDA; CDR2 reads SQIVND (reference sequence). Trimming cost V 6 bases and J 3 bases; bases outside gene matches: 3. The length of the CDR3 is 13 residues.